This T cell receptor beta chain derives from a study of blood T cell repertoires in COVID-19. Study summary: Sites in the United States, Italy and Spain provided acute and convalescent COVID-19 samples.

Original processing methods: Nucleated cell number was recorded as an estimate derived from reference gene primer amplification. Produced via immunoSEQ multiplex PCR; TCRdb's table is partial and in-frame only. The V and J calls and clone size come from that table; D and trimming were worked out from the DNA. Of tens of thousands of clones in the sample, about 85% were seen once. The source is a man aged 80 or over with acute or convalescent COVID-19. Sequencing was performed on peripheral blood.

In nucleotides, the CDR3 is TGTGCCAGTAATAGGATGGACACGAACACTGAAGCTTTCTTT. Translation gives CASNRMDTNTEAFF. The rearrangement links TRBV19 to TRBJ1-1, with D possibly being TRBD1 (5 bases). The germline CDR1 and CDR2 sequences are LNHDA and SQIVND (reference sequence). The length of the CDR3 is 14 residues. Trimming stripped 7 bases from V and 1 base from J, with 13 bases between. Together with reference TRBV19 and TRBJ1-1, the CDR3 gives the full variable domain: DGGITQSPKYLFRKEGQNVTLSCEQNLNHDAMYWYRQDPGQGLRLIYYSQIVNDFQKGDIAEGYSVSREKKESFPLTVTSAQKNPTAFYLCASNRMDTNTEAFFGQGTRLTVV.